What follows describes a single TCR beta chain. These data belong to a study of shared clonotypes between healthy human individuals. This CDR3 region has 13 residues. Between the trimmed V and J ends, which lost 2 bases and 5 bases, there was a span of 10 bases. Germline CDR1 and CDR2: SGHTA and FQGTGA. Data came from immunoSEQ multiplex PCR; TCRdb stores just in-frame clones and leaves some out. The profile shows approximately 1.1 million clones, approximately 78% of them singletons. This rearrangement joins TRBV7-3 to TRBJ2-7; maybe TRBD2 (6 bases). This receptor was identified in a man aged 18 to 30 in good health. Some clones in this sample may be carry-over from other donors' samples. The material sequenced was memory CD4+ T cells from PBMCs. The subset denotes: CD45RA-negative fraction. This CDR3 reads CASSLFGGNEQYF. The CDR3 nucleotides are TGTGCCAGCAGCTTATTTGGAGGGAACGAGCAGTACTTC.